This entry features one TCR beta chain sequence. Its antigen is unknown. This sample was included in a study of cytotoxic CD8 clonotypes in ibrutinib-treated CLL. Study-level information: Samples averaged 255,043 productive templates and around 91,000 productive rearrangements.

Broader study findings: Public clonotypes proved infrequent, and on treatment they shrank or remained steady.

J was trimmed by 2 bases and V by 5 bases; bases with no gene match: 7. CDR3 length: 15 residues. Germline lookup yields CDR1 SGHRS and CDR2 YFSETQ. Data came from immunoSEQ multiplex PCR; TCRdb stores just in-frame clones and leaves some out. The sample contains approximately 200,000 clones, about 72% of which appear only once. This TCR derives from a human donor with chronic lymphocytic leukemia. Sequences were derived from PBMCs, sampled after 24 months of ibrutinib treatment. The rearrangement joins TRBV5-1 to TRBJ1-3; 7 bases are a match to TRBD1. The CDR3 DNA reads as TGCGCCAGCAGACAGACAGGGCTTGCTGGAAACACCATATATTTT. Its protein is CASRQTGLAGNTIYF.